Below, 12 T cell receptor beta chains from the same sample are listed, as sequenced in a study of identical twins. TCRdb passed the 5' RACE reads through MiXCR, listing each CDR3 protein once. The sample contains under 300,000 distinct CDR3 sequences, about 8% of which appear only once. The same sample was also studied in work on yellow fever vaccine responses in identical twins.

Material: CD8+ T cells sorted from blood. The receptors shown here come from a woman aged 18-29 years in good health.

V usage is TRBV5-5 and J usage is TRBJ2-7; TRBD2 aligns across 7 bases. The CDR3 loop spans 14 amino acids. V shed 6 bases and J 5 bases; nucleotides not matched to a gene: 11. Germline values: CDR1 SGHKS, CDR2 YYEKEE (reference sequence). The CDR3 is CASIPGLVSNEQYF. CDR3 in DNA: TGTGCCAGCATTCCCGGACTAGTGTCGAACGAGCAGTACTTC.

The chain uses TRBV20-1 and TRBJ2-7, with D perhaps matching TRBD1 (6 bases). This CDR3 contains 15 residues. Germline V lookup: CDR1 DFQATT, CDR2 SNEGSKA (reference sequence). Trimming left V 0 bases short and J 3 bases short, with 15 bases between. In DNA form, the CDR3 reads TGCAGTGCTAGAGATTTAGAACAGGGAGTCTACGAGCAGTACTTC. Its protein is CSARDLEQGVYEQYF.

This clonotype was detected many times. J is TRBJ2-5 and V is TRBV5-1; D is uncertain. V shed 5 bases and J shed 0 bases, with 11 bases lying between them. Germline CDR1 reads SGHRS; CDR2 reads YFSETQ. CDR3 size: 14 residues. CDR3 DNA: TGCGCCAGCAGAAAAGCCACTTACCAAGAGACCCAGTACTTC. This codes for CASRKATYQETQYF.

There are a few counts of this clonotype. The rearrangement uses TRBV7-9 and TRBJ2-7; 8 bases match TRBD2. V gave up 6 bases and J gave up 1 base; unmatched junction bases: 5. CDR3 size: 14 residues. Germline V CDR1 and CDR2: SEHNR, FQNEAQ (reference sequence). CDR3 region: CASSGAGVSYEQYF. The DNA of the CDR3 is TGTGCCAGCAGTGGAGCGGGAGTGTCCTACGAGCAGTACTTC.

This clonotype occurred a few times. This chain uses TRBV6-1 with TRBJ2-1, with 10 positions matching TRBD2. Germline CDR1 MNHNS, CDR2 SASEGT. There are 18 residues in the CDR3. V lost 7 bases to trimming and J lost 10 bases; unmatched junction nucleotides: 22. The CDR3 DNA is TGTGCCAGCAATGGTCGGCTAGCGGGAGATTTGGTCCTAAAGGAGCAGTTCTTC. Its translation is CASNGRLAGDLVLKEQFF.

This clonotype was seen only a few times. One junction end does not reproduce the germline sequence, and a read error may be involved. The CDR3 nucleotides read TGTGCTAGCAGCTTAAAGAGTAGGGAGGGGGAAGAGACCGGGGAGCTGTTTTTT. Protein: CASSLKSREGEETGELFF. The chain employs TRBV7-7 and TRBJ2-2; a weak D match, TRBD2 (7 bases). This CDR3 spans 18 amino acids. The germline V gene encodes CDR1 SSHAT and CDR2 FNYEAQ (reference sequence).

This clonotype was picked up a small number of times. The rearrangement uses TRBV12-3 or TRBV12-4 and TRBJ1-5, with D unclear. This CDR3 region has 15 residues. The V gene lost 6 bases and the J gene lost 2 bases, with 14 bases spanning the gap. The CDR3 DNA is TGTGCCAGCAGGTACGCGGCCACTGGCAATCAGCCCCAGCATTTT. It encodes CASRYAATGNQPQHF.

The V call is TRBV18, the J call TRBJ2-5; D not certain. The V gene's germline CDR1 is KGHSH and CDR2 LQKENI. V shed 2 bases and J shed 1 base, with 8 bases lying between them. The CDR3 is 14 amino acids. This CDR3 is CASSPGPTQETQYF. The CDR3 coding sequence is TGTGCCAGCTCACCAGGCCCCACCCAAGAGACCCAGTACTTC.

Ten or more counts support this clonotype. This chain uses TRBV5-8 with TRBJ2-3; 7 bases fit TRBD2. Germline V gene data show CDR1 as SGHTS and CDR2 as YDEGEE. There are 16 residues in the CDR3. After removal of 6 bases from V and 4 bases from J, the junction contained 14 bases not matched to a gene. The CDR3 DNA reads TGTGCCAGCAATGGGGAGGGCCCAGTAGCGTCAGATACGCAGTATTTT. Encoded protein: CASNGEGPVASDTQYF.

V usage is TRBV7-8 and J usage is TRBJ2-5; the match to TRBD2 covers 9 bases. Germline-derived CDR1 and CDR2 are SGHVS and FQNEAQ. CDR3 length equals 17 residues. Germline trimming cut 0 bases from V and 5 bases from J; bases unmatched to any gene: 10. The CDR3 spells CASSLAVRGGARETQYF. CDR3 nucleotides: TGTGCCAGCAGCTTAGCTGTTCGCGGGGGGGCCAGGGAGACCCAGTACTTC.

Many counts were recorded for this clonotype. The chain uses TRBV12-3 or TRBV12-4 and TRBJ1-1; D remains ambiguous. The CDR3 consists of 12 residues. The germline V and J ends were trimmed by 5 bases and 3 bases, with 7 bases remaining between them. CDR3 amino acids: CASSAGDTEAFF. CDR3 nucleotide sequence: TGTGCCAGCAGTGCCGGAGACACTGAAGCTTTCTTT.

There are many counts of this clonotype. V and J are TRBV12-3 or TRBV12-4 and TRBJ2-1; 12 bases agree with TRBD2. With 5 bases clipped from V and 8 bases from J, the junction kept 13 bases outside the gene matches. CDR3 length: 17 residues. The CDR3 DNA reads as TGTGCCAGCAGTCCACTTCTAGCGGGAGGGCAGAGCTATGAGCAGTTCTTC. Translating gives CASSPLLAGGQSYEQFF.